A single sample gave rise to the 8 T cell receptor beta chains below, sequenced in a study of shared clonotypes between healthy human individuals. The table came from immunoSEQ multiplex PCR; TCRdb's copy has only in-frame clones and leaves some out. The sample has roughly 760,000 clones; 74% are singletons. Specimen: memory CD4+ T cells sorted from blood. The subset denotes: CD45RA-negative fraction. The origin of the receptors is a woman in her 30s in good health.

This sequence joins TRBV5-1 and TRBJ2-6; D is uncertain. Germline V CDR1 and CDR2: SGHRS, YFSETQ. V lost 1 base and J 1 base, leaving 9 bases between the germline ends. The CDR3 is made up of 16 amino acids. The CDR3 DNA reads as TGCGCCAGCAGCTTGACTTCGTCTTCTGGGGCCAACGTCCTGACTTTC. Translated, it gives CASSLTSSSGANVLTF. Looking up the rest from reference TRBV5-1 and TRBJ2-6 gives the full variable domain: KAGVTQTPRYLIKTRGQQVTLSCSPISGHRSVSWYQQTPGQGLQFLFEYFSETQRNKGNFPGRFSGRQFSNSRSEMNVSTLELGDSALYLCASSLTSSSGANVLTFGAGSRLTVL.

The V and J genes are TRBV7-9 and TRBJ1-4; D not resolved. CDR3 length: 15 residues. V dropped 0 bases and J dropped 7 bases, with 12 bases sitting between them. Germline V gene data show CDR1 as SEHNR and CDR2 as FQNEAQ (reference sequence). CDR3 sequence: CASSLAMGHTEKLFF. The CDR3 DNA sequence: TGTGCCAGCAGCTTAGCGATGGGCCATACTGAAAAACTGTTTTTT.

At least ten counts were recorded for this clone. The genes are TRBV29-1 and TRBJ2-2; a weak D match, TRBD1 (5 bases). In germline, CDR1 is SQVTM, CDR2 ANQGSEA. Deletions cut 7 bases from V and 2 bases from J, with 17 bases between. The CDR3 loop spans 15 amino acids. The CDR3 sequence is CSAGKGSVNTGELFF. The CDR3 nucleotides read TGCAGCGCTGGGAAGGGGTCGGTCAACACCGGGGAGCTGTTTTTT.

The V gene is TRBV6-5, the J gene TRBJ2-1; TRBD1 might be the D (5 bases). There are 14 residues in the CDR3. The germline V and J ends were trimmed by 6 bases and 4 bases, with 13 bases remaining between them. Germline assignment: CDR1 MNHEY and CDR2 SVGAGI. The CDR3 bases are TGTGCCAGCAGCAAGGACATTCTTTACAATGAGCAGTTCTTC. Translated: CASSKDILYNEQFF.

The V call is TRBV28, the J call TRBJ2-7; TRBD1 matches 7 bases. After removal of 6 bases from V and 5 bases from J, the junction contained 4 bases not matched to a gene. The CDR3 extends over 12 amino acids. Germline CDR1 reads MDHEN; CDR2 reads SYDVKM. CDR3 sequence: CASSSDRDEQYF. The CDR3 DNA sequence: TGTGCCAGCAGCTCCGACAGGGACGAGCAGTACTTC.

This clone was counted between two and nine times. CDR3 DNA sequence: TGTGCCACCAGCAGCTTACAGGGAACTGGAAACACCATATATTTT. Translated, it gives CATSSLQGTGNTIYF. V is TRBV15 and J is TRBJ1-3; TRBD1 is a possible D gene (6 bases). The V end was cut by 3 bases, the J end by 2 bases, with 11 bases between. Germline V CDR1 and CDR2: LNHNV, YYDKDF (reference sequence). The CDR3 has 15 residues.

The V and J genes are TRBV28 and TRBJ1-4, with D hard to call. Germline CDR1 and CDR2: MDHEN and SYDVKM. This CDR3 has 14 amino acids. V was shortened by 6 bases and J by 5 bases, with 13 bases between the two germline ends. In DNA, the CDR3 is TGTGCCAGCAGATCAACAGTGCTGAATGAAAAACTGTTTTTT. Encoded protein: CASRSTVLNEKLFF. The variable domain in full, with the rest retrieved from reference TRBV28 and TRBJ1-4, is DVKVTQSSRYLVKRTGEKVFLECVQDMDHENMFWYRQDPGLGLRLIYFSYDVKMKEKGDIPEGYSVSREKKERFSLILESASTNQTSMYLCASRSTVLNEKLFFGSGTQLSVL.

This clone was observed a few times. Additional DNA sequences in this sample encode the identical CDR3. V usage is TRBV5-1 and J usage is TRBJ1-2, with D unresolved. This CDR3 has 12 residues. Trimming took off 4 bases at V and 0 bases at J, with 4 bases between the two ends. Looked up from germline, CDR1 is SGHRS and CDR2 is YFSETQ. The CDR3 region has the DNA TGCGCCAGCAGCCTTTCTAACTATGGCTACACCTTC. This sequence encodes CASSLSNYGYTF.